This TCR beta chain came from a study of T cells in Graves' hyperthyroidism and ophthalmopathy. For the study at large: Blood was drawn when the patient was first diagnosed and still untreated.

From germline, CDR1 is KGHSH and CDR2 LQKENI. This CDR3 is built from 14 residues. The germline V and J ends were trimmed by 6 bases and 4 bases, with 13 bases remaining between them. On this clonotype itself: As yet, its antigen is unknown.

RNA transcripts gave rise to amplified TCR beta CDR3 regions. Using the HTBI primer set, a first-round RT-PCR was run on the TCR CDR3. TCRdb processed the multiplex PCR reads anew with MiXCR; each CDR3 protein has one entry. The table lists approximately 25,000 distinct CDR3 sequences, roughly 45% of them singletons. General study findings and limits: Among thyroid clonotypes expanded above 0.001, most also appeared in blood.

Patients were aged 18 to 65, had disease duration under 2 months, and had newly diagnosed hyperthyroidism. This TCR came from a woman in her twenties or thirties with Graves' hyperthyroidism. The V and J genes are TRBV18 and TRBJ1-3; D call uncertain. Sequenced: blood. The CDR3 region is CASSGRQVGNTIYF. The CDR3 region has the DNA TGTGCCAGCTCCGGACGGCAGGTGGGAAACACCATATATTTT.